This TCR beta chain appears in the sequencing data of a study of CD8 T cells in ankylosing spondylitis. The germline V gene has CDR1 MNHNS and CDR2 SASEGT. The V gene lost 4 bases and the J gene lost 4 bases, with 11 bases spanning the gap. The CDR3 is made up of 14 amino acids. Comments on this clonotype: Its antigen is undetermined.

General observations from the study: Fewer than 10 highly homologous variants formed a TCR beta motif that appeared characteristic of ankylosing spondylitis blood. CD8+ cells made up the disease-linked clones, which were relatively rare in peripheral blood. As reported, disease-linked clones showed significant enrichment in matched ankylosing spondylitis synovial fluid.

With molecular barcodes, quantitative 5'-RACE was used to make the TCR beta libraries. Using its own MiXCR run on the 5' RACE reads, TCRdb lists one record per CDR3 protein. The data contain roughly 450,000 distinct CDR3 sequences, approximately 26% of them seen just once; the ten biggest clones take up roughly 1%. The J gene is TRBJ1-5, the V gene TRBV6-1; TRBD1 is a possible D gene (5 bases). The clonotype originates from a male donor with ankylosing spondylitis. The sample taken for sequencing was blood, either unsorted or a sorted T cell fraction (not recorded which). For the CDR3, the DNA is TGTGCCAGCAGTGGCGGGGGGTGGAATCAGCCCCAGCATTTT. This codes for CASSGGGWNQPQHF.